These 21 T cell receptor beta chains were sequenced from one sample in a study of cytomegalovirus exposure and HLA in healthy donors. The PCR had 60 Vbeta and 13 Jbeta primers. This table comes from immunoSEQ multiplex PCR, and its TCRdb copy is limited to in-frame clones, with some not included. The sample consists of roughly 92,000 clones, roughly 80% of them appearing once. The sample consisted of PBMCs. The receptor source for this set is a man aged 50 to 60 in good health and CMV-seropositive.

CDR3 bases: TGTGCCAGCAGCTTAGTCAGGGATTCGACGCATGAGCAGTTCTTC. Amino acids: CASSLVRDSTHEQFF. The chain links TRBV11-2 to TRBJ2-1; D may be TRBD1 (5 bases). The CDR3 runs 15 residues. Germline V lookup: CDR1 SGHAT, CDR2 FQNNGV. Trimming cost V 1 base and J 8 bases, with 15 bases left between them. Full variable domain (missing parts from reference TRBV11-2 and TRBJ2-1): EAGVAQSPRYKIIEKRQSVAFWCNPISGHATLYWYQQILGQGPKLLIQFQNNGVVDDSQLPKDRFSAERLKGVDSTLKIQPAKLEDSAVYLCASSLVRDSTHEQFFGPGTRLTVL.

The chain joins TRBV7-2 to TRBJ2-2; 9 nucleotides line up with TRBD2. Germline V gene data show CDR1 as SGHTA and CDR2 as FQGNSA. Trimming removed 11 bases from V and 2 bases from J; junction bases left unmatched: 6. This CDR3 has 14 amino acids. Here the CDR3 DNA reads TGTGCCTCAGGACTAGCGCTTAACACCGGGGAGCTGTTTTTT. It yields the protein CASGLALNTGELFF.

This clone was counted only a few times. The chain uses TRBV5-4 and TRBJ2-1; 7 bases map to TRBD2. CDR1 is SGHNT, CDR2 YYREEE, per germline (reference sequence). V lost 0 bases and J lost 9; bases outside the gene matches: 6. The length of the CDR3 is 14 residues. CDR3 DNA: TGTGCCAGCAGCTTGGAAGCGGGGAGGGGTGAGCAGTTCTTC. Translated: CASSLEAGRGEQFF.

V and J are TRBV7-9 and TRBJ2-7; 7 nucleotides agree with TRBD2. Germline assignment: CDR1 SEHNR and CDR2 FQNEAQ (reference sequence). V shed 5 bases, J shed 6 bases, and the junction held 7 bases outside the gene matches. This CDR3 has 13 amino acids. CDR3 loop: CASSPIAGSEQYF. Here the CDR3 DNA reads TGTGCCAGCAGCCCTATAGCGGGTAGCGAGCAGTACTTC.

The V gene is TRBV6-5, the J gene TRBJ2-4; TRBD2 aligns across 9 bases. This CDR3 region has 15 residues. V lost 5 bases to trimming and J lost 0 bases; unmatched junction nucleotides: 2. CDR1 and CDR2 (germline): MNHEY, SVGAGI. The chain's CDR3 is CASSPTSGAKNIQYF. The CDR3 region has the DNA TGTGCCAGCAGTCCGACTAGCGGAGCCAAAAACATTCAGTACTTC.

The chain joins TRBV30 to TRBJ2-7; perhaps TRBD1 as D (5 bases). CDR1 is GTSNPN and CDR2 is SVGIG in the germline V gene (reference sequence). The germline V and J ends were trimmed by 4 bases and 8 bases, with 18 bases remaining between them. This CDR3 contains 13 residues. Written as DNA, the CDR3 is TGTGCCTGGAATAATGGACATCGGCCCCAGCAGTACTTC. It yields the protein CAWNNGHRPQQYF.

The V gene is TRBV29-1, the J gene TRBJ2-7; 7 nucleotides line up with TRBD2. The CDR3 is 13 amino acids. V was pared by 0 bases and J by 6 bases, with 5 bases of the junction left unmatched. From germline, CDR1 is SQVTM and CDR2 ANQGSEA. CDR3 residues: CSVEEAGVGEQYF. The CDR3 DNA follows: TGCAGCGTTGAAGAGGCGGGGGTAGGCGAGCAGTACTTC.

The rearrangement joins TRBV29-1 to TRBJ2-1, with 7 bases fitting TRBD2. Trimming at V came to 1 base and at J to 2 bases, leaving 5 bases not matched to a gene. Germline CDR1 reads SQVTM; CDR2 reads ANQGSEA. The CDR3 loop spans 15 amino acids. CDR3 sequence (DNA): TGCAGCGTTGAAGTGTGGGAGGGTCCCTACAATGAGCAGTTCTTC. Amino acid sequence: CSVEVWEGPYNEQFF.

This sequence joins TRBV5-4 and TRBJ1-1, with 7 bases identical to TRBD1. In germline, CDR1 is SGHNT, CDR2 YYREEE (reference sequence). The CDR3 has 13 residues. V lost 2 bases to trimming and J lost 10 bases; unmatched junction nucleotides: 8. CDR3 bases: TGTGCCAGCAGCTTACCGGGACAGCGGGTAGCTTTCTTT. This gives the protein CASSLPGQRVAFF.

The genes are TRBV30 and TRBJ2-3; D is possibly TRBD2 (5 bases). Germline CDR1 and CDR2: GTSNPN and SVGIG (reference sequence). The CDR3 length is 11 residues. Trimming cost V 4 bases and J 7 bases, with 9 bases left between them. The CDR3 region is CAWKEAYTQYF. Here the CDR3 DNA reads TGTGCCTGGAAGGAGGCCTATACGCAGTATTTT.

This clone has only a few counts. V gene TRBV19 combines with J gene TRBJ2-2; 10 nucleotides align to TRBD2. This CDR3 has 19 amino acids. The germline V gene has CDR1 LNHDA and CDR2 SQIVND (reference sequence). The V segment lost 3 bases and the J segment 4 bases; nucleotides outside the gene matches: 14. The CDR3 DNA reads as TGTGCCAGTAGTATGGGCGGGACTAGCGTCCCCCGAGGCACCGGGGAGCTGTTTTTT. This sequence encodes CASSMGGTSVPRGTGELFF.

This chain uses TRBV6-5 with TRBJ2-1; D not certain. CDR1 and CDR2 from the germline V gene are MNHEY and SVGAGI. This CDR3 has 13 residues. With 4 bases removed from V and 1 base from J, the gap between germline ends came to 5 bases. The CDR3 loop reads CASSFRSYNEQFF. CDR3 sequence (DNA): TGTGCCAGCAGTTTTCGGTCCTACAATGAGCAGTTCTTC.

The CDR3 DNA is TGTGCCAGCAGCAAACCTAGGGGGGGGGCTTCACCCCTCCACTTT. Amino acid sequence: CASSKPRGGASPLHF. This chain joins TRBV21-1 and TRBJ1-6. TRBV21-1 is a documented pseudogene. This CDR3 region has 15 residues.

The chain links TRBV5-6 to TRBJ1-6; D uncertain. Per the germline V gene, CDR1 is SGHDT and CDR2 is YYEEEE. V lost 2 bases, J lost 4 bases, and 7 bases lay in between. The CDR3 totals 14 residues. In nucleotides, the CDR3 is TGTGCCAGCAGCTTCGGGGATTATAATTCACCCCTCCACTTT. It is translated as CASSFGDYNSPLHF.

This chain uses TRBV29-1 with TRBJ2-7, with D perhaps TRBD2 (6 bases). Germline V CDR1 and CDR2: SQVTM, ANQGSEA. The CDR3 is 14 amino acids. V lost 3 bases, J lost 0 bases, and 12 bases lay in between. The CDR3 DNA reads TGCAGCGTTGAGAGGGGCGGGAACTCCTACGAGCAGTACTTC. Translated, it gives CSVERGGNSYEQYF.

This clone has a handful of counts. Germline is not matched at one junction end, which may reflect a read error. In the same sample, other DNA sequences code for this CDR3. J is TRBJ2-1 and V is TRBV5-1, with TRBD2 matching over 11 bases. Germline lookup yields CDR1 SGHRS and CDR2 YFSETQ. The CDR3 is made up of 16 amino acids. The CDR3 bases are TGTGCCAGCAGCTCGGGGCGGGGACTAGCGGTCAATGAGCAGTTCTTC. Protein product: CASSSGRGLAVNEQFF.

In this sample, this clone turned up a few times. J is TRBJ2-3 and V is TRBV19; tentatively, D is TRBD2 (5 bases). The CDR3 is 14 amino acids. Germline loops: CDR1 LNHDA, CDR2 SQIVND (reference sequence). V was shortened by 5 bases and J by 6 bases, with 15 bases between the two germline ends. DNA of the CDR3: TGTGCCAGTAGTGGGAGAACTAGACTGGATACGCAGTATTTT. Translated, it gives CASSGRTRLDTQYF.

Comments on this clone: At one of its ends the junction is not consistent with the germline gene, which may arise from a read error. V is TRBV19 and J is TRBJ2-6; D possibly corresponds to TRBD1 (5 bases). This CDR3 region has 19 residues. Per the germline V gene, CDR1 is LNHDA and CDR2 is SQIVND (reference sequence). The chain's CDR3 is CASSPGTLRARSGANGLTF. Here the CDR3 DNA reads TGTGCCAGTAGTCCCGGCACCTTACGCGCCCGTTCTGGGGCCAACGGCCTGACTTTC.

The chain recombines TRBV6-4 with TRBJ1-1; 7 bases align to TRBD1. V dropped 6 bases and J dropped 0; count of bases not matched to a gene: 7. CDR1 is MRHNA and CDR2 is SNTAGT in the germline V gene. The CDR3 contains 15 residues. CDR3 in amino acids: CASRPGDSMNTEAFF. In DNA, the CDR3 is TGTGCCAGCAGACCAGGGGACAGCATGAACACTGAAGCTTTCTTT.

The V call is TRBV9, the J call TRBJ2-6; the D gene is possibly TRBD1 (5 bases). V lost 0 bases, J lost 1 base, and 5 bases lay in between. The CDR3 contains 15 residues. The germline V gene encodes CDR1 SGDLS and CDR2 YYNGEE. The CDR3 is CASSVEGSGANVLTF. The CDR3 DNA sequence: TGTGCCAGCAGCGTAGAGGGGTCTGGGGCCAACGTCCTGACTTTC.

The J gene is TRBJ2-7, the V gene TRBV5-4; D is possibly TRBD2 (5 bases). Germline lookup yields CDR1 SGHNT and CDR2 YYREEE (reference sequence). This CDR3 comprises 14 residues. V shed 0 bases and J shed 4 bases, with 11 bases lying between them. Here the CDR3 DNA reads TGTGCCAGCAGCTTGGCCAGCGGAGAATACGAGCAGTACTTC. Residues: CASSLASGEYEQYF.